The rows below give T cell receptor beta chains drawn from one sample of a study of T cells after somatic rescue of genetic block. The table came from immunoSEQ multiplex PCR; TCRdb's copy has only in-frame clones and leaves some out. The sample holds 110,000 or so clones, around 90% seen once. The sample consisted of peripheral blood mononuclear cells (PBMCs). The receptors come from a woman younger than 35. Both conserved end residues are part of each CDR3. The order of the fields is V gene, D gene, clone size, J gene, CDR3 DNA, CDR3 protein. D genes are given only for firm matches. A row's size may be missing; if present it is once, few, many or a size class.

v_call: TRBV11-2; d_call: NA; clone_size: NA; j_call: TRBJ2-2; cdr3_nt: TGTGCCAGCAGCTTACAGGGGCCAAACACCGGGGAGCTGTTTTTT; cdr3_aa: CASSLQGPNTGELFF
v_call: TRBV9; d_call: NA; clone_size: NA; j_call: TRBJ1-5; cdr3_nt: TGTGCCAGCAGCGCGGGGTTGGATCAGCCCCAGCATTTT; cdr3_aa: CASSAGLDQPQHF
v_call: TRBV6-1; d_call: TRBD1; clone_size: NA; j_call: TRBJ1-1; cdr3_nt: TGTGCCAGCATCGTGGGACAGATCCTGAACACTGAAGCTTTCTTT; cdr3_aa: CASIVGQILNTEAFF
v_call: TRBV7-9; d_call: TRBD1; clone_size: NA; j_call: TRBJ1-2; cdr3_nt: TGTGCCAGCAGCTTAGCGGGACAGGGGGCAGCTAACTATGGCTACACCTTC; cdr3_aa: CASSLAGQGAANYGYTF
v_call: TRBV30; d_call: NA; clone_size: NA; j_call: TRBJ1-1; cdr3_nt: TGTGCCTGGAGTAAAGGGGTCACTGAAGCTTTCTTT; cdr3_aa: CAWSKGVTEAFF
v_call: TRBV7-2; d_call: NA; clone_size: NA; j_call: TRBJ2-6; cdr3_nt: TGTGCCAGCAGCTTGGTTAGCGGCAGCTCTGGGGCCAACGTCCTGACTTTC; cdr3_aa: CASSLVSGSSGANVLTF
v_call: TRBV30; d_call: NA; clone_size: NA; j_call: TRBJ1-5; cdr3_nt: TGTGCCTGGACCGCTGGGGGCAATCAGCCCCAGCATTTT; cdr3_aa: CAWTAGGNQPQHF
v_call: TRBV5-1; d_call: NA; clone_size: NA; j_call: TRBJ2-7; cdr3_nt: TGCGCCAGCAGCCCCACCACTACAGGCCGGGTCACCTACTACGAGCAGTACTTC; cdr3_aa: CASSPTTTGRVTYYEQYF
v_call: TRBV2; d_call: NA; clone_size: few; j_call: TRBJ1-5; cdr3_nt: TGTGCCAGCAGTGACGTCATGAAGCCCCAGCATTTT; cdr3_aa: CASSDVMKPQHF
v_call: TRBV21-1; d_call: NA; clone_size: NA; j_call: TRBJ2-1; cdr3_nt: TGTGCCAGCAGCGCATGTCACTCGGGACCTCTCCCTAATGAGCAGTTCTTC; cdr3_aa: CASSACHSGPLPNEQFF
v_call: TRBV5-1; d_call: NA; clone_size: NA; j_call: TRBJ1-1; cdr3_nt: TGCGCCAGCAGCCCCTTGGACAGCCGGGGTAAAGCTTTCTTT; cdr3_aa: CASSPLDSRGKAFF
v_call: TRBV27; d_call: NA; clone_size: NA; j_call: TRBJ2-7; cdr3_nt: TGTGCCAGCAGTTTCCTTCCCTACGAGCAGTACTTC; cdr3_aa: CASSFLPYEQYF
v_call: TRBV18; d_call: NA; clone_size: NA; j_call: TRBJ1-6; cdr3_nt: TGTGCCAGCTCACCCTCGACAGCGAATTTTTTTAATTCACCCCTCCACTTT; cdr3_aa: CASSPSTANFFNSPLHF
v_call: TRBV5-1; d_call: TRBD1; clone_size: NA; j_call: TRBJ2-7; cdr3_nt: TGCGCCAGCAGCTTGGAAGGGACAGGGAACGAGCAGTACTTC; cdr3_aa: CASSLEGTGNEQYF
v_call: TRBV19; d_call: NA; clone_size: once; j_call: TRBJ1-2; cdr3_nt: TGTGCCAGTAGTATATCTCGGAGTGTCTATGGCTACACCTTC; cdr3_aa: CASSISRSVYGYTF
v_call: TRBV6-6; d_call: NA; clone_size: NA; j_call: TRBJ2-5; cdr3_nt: TGTGCCAGCAGTCCCCCAGCCCAAGAGACCCAGTACTTC; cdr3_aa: CASSPPAQETQYF
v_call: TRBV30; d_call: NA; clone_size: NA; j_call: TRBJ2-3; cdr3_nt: TGTGCCTGGATTGGGCAGACCCACACAGATACGCAGTATTTT; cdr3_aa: CAWIGQTHTDTQYF
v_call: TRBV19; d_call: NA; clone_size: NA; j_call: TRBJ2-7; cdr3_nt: TGTGCCAGTAGTACGCAGGGACGGCAGTACTTC; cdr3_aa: CASSTQGRQYF
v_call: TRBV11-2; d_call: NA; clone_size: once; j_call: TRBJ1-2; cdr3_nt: TGTGCCAGCAGCCCCCTCCGGGCAGCCCCTTATGGCTACACCTTC; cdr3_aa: CASSPLRAAPYGYTF
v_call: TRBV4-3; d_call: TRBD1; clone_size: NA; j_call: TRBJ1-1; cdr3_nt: TGCGCTAGCAGCGCGGGGACAGGGGGACTTTTTAACACTGAAGCTTTCTTT; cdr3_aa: CASSAGTGGLFNTEAFF
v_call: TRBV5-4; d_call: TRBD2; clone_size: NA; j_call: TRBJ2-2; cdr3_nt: TGTGCCAGCAGCTCGACGGTGACTAGCGGCCTGGGGGGGGAGCTGTTTTTT; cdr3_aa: CASSSTVTSGLGGELFF
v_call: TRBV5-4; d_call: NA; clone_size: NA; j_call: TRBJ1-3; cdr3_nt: TGTGCCAGCAGCTTGGCGACACCCGACTCTGGAAACACCATATATTTT; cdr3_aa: CASSLATPDSGNTIYF
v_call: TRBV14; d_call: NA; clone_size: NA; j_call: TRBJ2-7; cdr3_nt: TGTGCCAGCAGCCAAGATCCCCGCCGGAGGACAGCACCCTACGAGCAGTACTTC; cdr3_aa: CASSQDPRRRTAPYEQYF
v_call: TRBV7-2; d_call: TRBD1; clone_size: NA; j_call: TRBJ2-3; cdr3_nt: TGTGCCAGCAGCTTCGGACAGGGGGCAGATACGCAGTATTTT; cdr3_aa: CASSFGQGADTQYF
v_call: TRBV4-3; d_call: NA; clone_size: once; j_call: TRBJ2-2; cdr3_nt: TGCGCCAGCTCCCCAGCCTCCCCCGGGGAGCTGTTTTTT; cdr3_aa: CASSPASPGELFF
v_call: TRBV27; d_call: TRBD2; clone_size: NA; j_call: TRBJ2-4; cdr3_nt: TGTGCCAGCAGTTTGACTAGCGGGGGCAAAAACATTCAGTACTTC; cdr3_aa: CASSLTSGGKNIQYF
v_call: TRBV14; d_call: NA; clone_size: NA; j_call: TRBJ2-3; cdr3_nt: TGTGCCAGCAGTCTAAAAGATACGCAGTATTTT; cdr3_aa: CASSLKDTQYF
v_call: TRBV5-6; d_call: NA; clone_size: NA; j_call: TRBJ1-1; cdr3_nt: TGTGCCAGCAGCTGGGGAGGGGCCCGGGACACTGAAGCTTTCTTT; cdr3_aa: CASSWGGARDTEAFF
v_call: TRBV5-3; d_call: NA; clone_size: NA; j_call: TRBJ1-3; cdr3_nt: TGTGCCAGAAGCGGATCTGTACTCAGCTCTGGAAACACCATATATTTT; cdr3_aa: CARSGSVLSSGNTIYF
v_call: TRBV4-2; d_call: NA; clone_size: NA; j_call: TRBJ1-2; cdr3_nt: TGTGCCAGCAGCCAAGAGGCCGGGACATCTTATGGCTACACCTTC; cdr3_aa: CASSQEAGTSYGYTF
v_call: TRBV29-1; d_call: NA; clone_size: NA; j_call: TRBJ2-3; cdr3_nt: TGCAGCGTTGTCGGGGACACAGATACGCAGTATTTT; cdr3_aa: CSVVGDTDTQYF